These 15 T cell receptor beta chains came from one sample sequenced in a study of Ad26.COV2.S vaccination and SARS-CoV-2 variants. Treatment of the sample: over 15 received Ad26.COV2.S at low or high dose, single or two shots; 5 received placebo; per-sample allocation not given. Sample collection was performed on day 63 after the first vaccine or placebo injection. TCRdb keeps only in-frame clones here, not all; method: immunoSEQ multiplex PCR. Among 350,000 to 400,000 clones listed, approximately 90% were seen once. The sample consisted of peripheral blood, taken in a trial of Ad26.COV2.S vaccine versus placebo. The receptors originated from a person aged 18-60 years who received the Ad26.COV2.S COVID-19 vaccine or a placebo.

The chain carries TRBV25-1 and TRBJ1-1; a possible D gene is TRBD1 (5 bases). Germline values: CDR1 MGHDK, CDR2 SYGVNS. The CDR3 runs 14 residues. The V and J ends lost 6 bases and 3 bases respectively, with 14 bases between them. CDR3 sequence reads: CASSPQGEDTEAFF. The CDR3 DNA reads TGTGCCAGCAGCCCGCAGGGCGAGGACACTGAAGCTTTCTTT.

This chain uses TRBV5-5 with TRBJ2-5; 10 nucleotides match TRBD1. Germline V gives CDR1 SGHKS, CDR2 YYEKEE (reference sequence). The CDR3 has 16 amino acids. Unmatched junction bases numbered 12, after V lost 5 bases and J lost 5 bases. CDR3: CASRRTDRGESETQYF. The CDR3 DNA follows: TGTGCCAGCAGGAGAACGGACAGGGGGGAGTCGGAGACCCAGTACTTC.

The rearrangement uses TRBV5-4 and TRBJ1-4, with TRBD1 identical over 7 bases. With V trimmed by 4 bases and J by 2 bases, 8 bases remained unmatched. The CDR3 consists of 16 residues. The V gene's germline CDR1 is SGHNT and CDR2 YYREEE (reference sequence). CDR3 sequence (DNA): TGTGCCAGCAGCGTCGACAGGGAGGGGACTAATGAAAAACTGTTTTTT. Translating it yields CASSVDREGTNEKLFF.

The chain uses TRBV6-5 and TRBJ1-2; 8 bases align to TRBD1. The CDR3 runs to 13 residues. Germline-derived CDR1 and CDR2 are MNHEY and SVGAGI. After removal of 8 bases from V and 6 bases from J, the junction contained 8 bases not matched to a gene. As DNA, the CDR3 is TGTGCCAGCGGGAGGGACAGGCTCGATGGCTACACCTTC. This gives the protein CASGRDRLDGYTF.

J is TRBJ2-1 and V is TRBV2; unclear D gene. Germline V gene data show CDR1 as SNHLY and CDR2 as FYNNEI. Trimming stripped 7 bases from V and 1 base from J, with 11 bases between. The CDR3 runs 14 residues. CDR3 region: CASTKTGSYNEQFF. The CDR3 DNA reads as TGTGCCAGCACTAAGACGGGTTCCTACAATGAGCAGTTCTTC.

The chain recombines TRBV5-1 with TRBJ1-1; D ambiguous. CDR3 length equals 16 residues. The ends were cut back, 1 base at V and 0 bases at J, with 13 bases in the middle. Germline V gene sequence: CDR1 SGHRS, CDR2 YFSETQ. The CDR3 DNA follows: TGCGCCAGCAGCTTGTTCGAGGGAGAGCTGAACACTGAAGCTTTCTTT. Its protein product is CASSLFEGELNTEAFF.

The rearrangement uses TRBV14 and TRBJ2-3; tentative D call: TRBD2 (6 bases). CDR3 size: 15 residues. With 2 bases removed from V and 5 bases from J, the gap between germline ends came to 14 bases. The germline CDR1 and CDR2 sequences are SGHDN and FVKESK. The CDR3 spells CASSQWTGVVDTQYF. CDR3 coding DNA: TGTGCCAGCAGCCAATGGACGGGGGTGGTAGATACGCAGTATTTT.

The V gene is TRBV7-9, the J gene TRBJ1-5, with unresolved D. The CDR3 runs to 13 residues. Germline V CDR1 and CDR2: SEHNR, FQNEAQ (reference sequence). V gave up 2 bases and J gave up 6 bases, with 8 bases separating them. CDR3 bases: TGTGCCAGCAGCTTATCGGGGTTTCAGCCCCAGCATTTT. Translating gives CASSLSGFQPQHF.

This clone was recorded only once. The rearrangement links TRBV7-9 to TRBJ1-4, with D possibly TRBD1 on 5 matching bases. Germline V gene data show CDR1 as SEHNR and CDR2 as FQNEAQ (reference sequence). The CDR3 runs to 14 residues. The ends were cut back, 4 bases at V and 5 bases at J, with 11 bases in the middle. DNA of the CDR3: TGTGCCAGCAGCTATGGGACGGAAAATGAAAAACTGTTTTTT. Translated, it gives CASSYGTENEKLFF. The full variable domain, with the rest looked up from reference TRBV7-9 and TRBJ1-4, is DTGVSQNPRHKITKRGQNVTFRCDPISEHNRLYWYRQTLGQGPEFLTYFQNEAQLEKSRLLSDRFSAERPKGSFSTLEIQRTEQGDSAMYLCASSYGTENEKLFFGSGTQLSVL.

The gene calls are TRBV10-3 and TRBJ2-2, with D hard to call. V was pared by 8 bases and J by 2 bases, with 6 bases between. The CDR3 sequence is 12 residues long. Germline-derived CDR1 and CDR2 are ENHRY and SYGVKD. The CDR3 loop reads CAIGINTGELFF. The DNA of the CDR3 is TGTGCCATCGGGATAAACACCGGGGAGCTGTTTTTT.

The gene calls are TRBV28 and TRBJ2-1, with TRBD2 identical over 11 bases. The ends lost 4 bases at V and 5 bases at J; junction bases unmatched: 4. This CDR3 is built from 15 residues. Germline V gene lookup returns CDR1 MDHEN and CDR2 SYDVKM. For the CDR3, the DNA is TGTGCCAGCAGTTCTGGGACTAGCGGAAACAATGAGCAGTTCTTC. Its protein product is CASSSGTSGNNEQFF.

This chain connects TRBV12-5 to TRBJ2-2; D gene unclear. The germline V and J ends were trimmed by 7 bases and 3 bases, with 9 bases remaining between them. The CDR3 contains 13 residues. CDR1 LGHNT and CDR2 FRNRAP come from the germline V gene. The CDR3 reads CASALHYTGELFF. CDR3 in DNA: TGTGCTAGTGCCCTACACTACACCGGGGAGCTGTTTTTT.

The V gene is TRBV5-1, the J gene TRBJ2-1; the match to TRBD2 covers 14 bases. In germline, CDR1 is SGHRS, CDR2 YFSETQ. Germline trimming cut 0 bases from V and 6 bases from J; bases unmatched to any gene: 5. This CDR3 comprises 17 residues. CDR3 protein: CASSLGSGLAGVNEQFF. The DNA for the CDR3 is TGCGCCAGCAGCTTGGGGTCGGGACTAGCGGGAGTCAATGAGCAGTTCTTC. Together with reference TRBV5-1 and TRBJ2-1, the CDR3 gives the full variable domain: KAGVTQTPRYLIKTRGQQVTLSCSPISGHRSVSWYQQTPGQGLQFLFEYFSETQRNKGNFPGRFSGRQFSNSRSEMNVSTLELGDSALYLCASSLGSGLAGVNEQFFGPGTRLTVL.

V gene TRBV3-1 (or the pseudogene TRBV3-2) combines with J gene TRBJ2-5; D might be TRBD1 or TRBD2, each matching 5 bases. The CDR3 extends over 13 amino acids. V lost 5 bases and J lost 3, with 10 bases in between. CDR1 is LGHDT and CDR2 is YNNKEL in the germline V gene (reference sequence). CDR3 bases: TGTGCCAGCAGCAATCAGGGAGAAGAGACCCAGTACTTC. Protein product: CASSNQGEETQYF.

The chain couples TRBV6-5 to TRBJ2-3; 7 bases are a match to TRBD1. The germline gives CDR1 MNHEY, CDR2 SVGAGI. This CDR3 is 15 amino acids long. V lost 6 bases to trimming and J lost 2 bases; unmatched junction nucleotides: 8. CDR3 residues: CASSKDRRSTDTQYF. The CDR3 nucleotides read TGTGCCAGCAGCAAGGACAGGCGGTCCACAGATACGCAGTATTTT.